These T cell receptor beta chains were read from a single sample in a study of identical twins. Via MiXCR, TCRdb re-called the 5' RACE reads, giving one row per CDR3 protein. The sample records fewer than 250,000 distinct CDR3 sequences, around 9.6% being singletons. Sequences were obtained from memory (CD45RO+) T cells sorted from blood. These receptor sequences come from a woman aged 18-30 years in good health. CDR3s include the opening cysteine and the closing phenylalanine or tryptophan. D genes are given only for firm matches. The size entry is marked missing in some rows and otherwise reads once, few, many or a size class.

>NA|TRBJ2-4|many|TRBV6-2/TRBV6-3
TGTGCCAGCAGTCTACAGGGTATAAACATTCAGTACTTC
CASSLQGINIQYF
>NA|TRBJ1-5|few|TRBV6-2/TRBV6-3
TGTGCCAGCAGCCGGCCAGGGGCAAATCAGCCCCAGCATTTT
CASSRPGANQPQHF
>NA|TRBJ2-1|few|TRBV20-1
TGCAGTGGGACCTCGACAGCCCTCTACAATGAGCAGTTCTTC
CSGTSTALYNEQFF
>NA|TRBJ1-3|NA|TRBV9
TGTGCCAGCAGCGTAGGGGGGGCAGCTAACTCTGGAAACACCATATATTTT
CASSVGGAANSGNTIYF
>NA|TRBJ2-1|many|TRBV7-9
TGTGCCAGCAGCTACGCCGGCCGCAGTTACAATGAGCAGTTCTTC
CASSYAGRSYNEQFF
>TRBD2|TRBJ2-2|many|TRBV6-2/TRBV6-3
TGTGCCAGCAGTTACCCGGGACTAGCGGGAGCCGGGGAGCTGTTTTTT
CASSYPGLAGAGELFF
>NA|TRBJ1-2|many|TRBV12-3/TRBV12-4
TGTGCCAGCAGTTTAGTGGGCGCTAACTATGGCTACACCTTC
CASSLVGANYGYTF
>TRBD1|TRBJ2-7|NA|TRBV18
TGTGCCAGCTCAAGGGACAGGGGAATTCCCTACGAGCAGTACTTC
CASSRDRGIPYEQYF
>NA|TRBJ1-2|many|TRBV18
TGTGCCAGCTCACCAGACCTACTCTATGGCTACACCTTC
CASSPDLLYGYTF
>TRBD2|TRBJ2-7|few|TRBV27
TGTGCCAGCAGTCCCCTTTCTAGCGGGAGTTCGGCCGAGCAGTACTTC
CASSPLSSGSSAEQYF
>NA|TRBJ1-5|NA|TRBV3-1
TGTGCCAGCAGCCTTGACACTAGCAATCAGCCCCAGCATTTT
CASSLDTSNQPQHF
>TRBD2|TRBJ2-1|NA|TRBV12-3/TRBV12-4
TGTGCCAGCAGTAGAAGACTAGCCAATGAGCAGTTCTTC
CASSRRLANEQFF
>NA|TRBJ2-1|many|TRBV20-1
TGCAGTGCTAGAGATGAGACTCGTTCCCTCGGTGAGCAGTTCTTC
CSARDETRSLGEQFF
>NA|TRBJ2-4|few|TRBV2
TGTGCCAGCAGATCCGTGAGCAGGGCCTTAGCCAAAAACATTCAGTACTTC
CASRSVSRALAKNIQYF
>TRBD2|TRBJ2-3|few|TRBV4-2
TGTGCCAGCAGCCAAGAGCGGGAGGGCCCAGATACGCAGTATTTT
CASSQEREGPDTQYF
>NA|TRBJ2-7|many|TRBV12-3/TRBV12-4
TGTGCCAGCAGTTTCTCTCCTAACAACTACGAGCAGTACTTC
CASSFSPNNYEQYF
>NA|TRBJ1-1|few|TRBV7-9
TGTGCCAGCAGCTTAAGGGAGGGCTGGGGGACTGAAGCTTTCTTT
CASSLREGWGTEAFF
>TRBD1|TRBJ1-4|few|TRBV7-9
TGTGCCAGCAGTACCCCCGGGACAGGGGGCGAAAAACTGTTTTTT
CASSTPGTGGEKLFF
>NA|TRBJ2-5|many|TRBV3-1
TGTGCCAGCAGCTTCCGCCCACTAGAAGAGACCCAGTACTTC
CASSFRPLEETQYF
>NA|TRBJ2-4|NA|TRBV25-1
TGTGCCAGCAGTGGTTCACCCCGGGGGGCCAAAAACATTCAGTACTTC
CASSGSPRGAKNIQYF
>TRBD1|TRBJ1-2|few|TRBV20-1
TGCAGTGCTAGAGATCGAAGGACAGGGGACTATGGCTACACCTTC
CSARDRRTGDYGYTF
>TRBD2|TRBJ2-7|few|TRBV6-2/TRBV6-3
TGTGCCAGCAGTTACCGGTCGGGACTAGCGGGGTACGAGCAGTACTTC
CASSYRSGLAGYEQYF
>NA|TRBJ1-4|NA|TRBV3-1
TGTGCCAGCAGCCAACCGAAGGTCGACCCTTTT
CASSQPKVDPF
>TRBD2|TRBJ2-3|NA|TRBV12-3/TRBV12-4
TGTGCCAGCAGTCTTTTCGGTAGCGGGAGGAGGGCAGATACGCAGTATTTT
CASSLFGSGRRADTQYF
>NA|TRBJ2-3|few|TRBV15
TGTGCCACCAGCATCCCCCAGGGTCCTCAAGTCTTT
CATSIPQGPQVF
>TRBD1|TRBJ1-2|many|TRBV20-1
TGCAGTGCTTCTTCGCAGGGGGGCTATGGCTACACCTTC
CSASSQGGYGYTF